This T cell receptor beta chain was found in a study of blood T cells in healthy people across ages. Study overall: Capture by template switching was about one barcoded beta molecule per two T cells.

Points from the study as a whole: The study found more naive CD4+ cells and higher diversity in long-lived than aged donors. When one million T cells were used, diversity estimates were thought to be underestimates.

The CDR3 contains 13 residues. V was cut by 0 bases and J by 7 bases, with 7 bases left in between. PBMCs were isolated at a quantity of at least 7 million per sample. For the second PCR, which ran for roughly 6 to 12 cycles, a sample-barcoded 5' primer and a J-beta primer mix were used. TCRdb itself ran the 5' RACE reads through MiXCR, one entry per CDR3 protein. The sample includes 890,000 or so distinct CDR3 sequences, around 62% seen only once; the top ten take roughly 25%. For this clonotype: Its specificity is not known.

The J gene is TRBJ2-1, the V gene TRBV12-3 or TRBV12-4; D is undetermined. The sequenced sample was blood. The receptor was isolated from a man younger than 40 in good health. CDR3 residues: CASSLASSNEQFF. The CDR3 DNA reads TGTGCCAGCAGTTTAGCGAGTAGTAATGAGCAGTTCTTC.